This entry describes one T cell receptor beta chain. Its target antigen remains unknown. The input lacks base qualities; no much larger clone sits a single base away. These data come from a study of blood T cell repertoires in COVID-19 (dated by TCRdb to about 2020). A note on the overall study: Samples covering the acute and convalescent phases of COVID-19 were provided by collaborators in the United States, Italy and Spain. The prospective study material was composed of cDNA or gDNA derived from T cells, B-cell-depleted T cells, or PBMCs. Subjects who had been exposed to COVID-19, were actively infected with it, or had recovered from it provided the deeply sampled blood TCRbeta repertoires that made up the dataset. The repertoires were released in a freely available public database meant as a resource for research on the immune response to SARS-CoV-2. The samples were drawn from the first 160 participants of the ongoing ImmuneRACE study and from 950 to 1,500 subjects provided by 6 global collaborators. Sample metadata almost always included a de-identified subject ID, COVID-19 status, age in years and sex. Where available, HLA class I and class II types were obtained from metadata supplied by the sample provider rather than from assay-based typing.

What the study reported, not specific to this receptor: The quantity of clinical and demographic metadata differed by source and by participant and was supplied without curation.

Measured from the cysteine to the phenylalanine, the CDR3 is 13 residues long. Just the 39-base CDR3 DNA is kept, in frame starting at base 1. Relative to germline, V is 6 bases shorter and J is 5 bases shorter, with 13 bases between their ends. The germline V gene supplies CDR1 MNHEY and CDR2 SVGAGI. The immunoSEQ Assay, a bias-controlled multiplex PCR, was used to amplify TCRbeta CDR3 regions from genomic DNA. Per the source publication's procedure: The number of nucleated cells in each sample was estimated from the amplification of reference gene primers within the assay. To quantify the absolute abundance of each unique TCRbeta CDR3 rearrangement, sequence reads were collapsed and filtered. Productive Simpson clonality was computed per sample as the square root of Simpson's diversity index over productive rearrangements. TCRdb took over this immuneACCESS table, retaining in-frame rearrangements with V and J assigned. Such tables are incomplete; in checked studies, under half of the missing clones stem from an unresolved V gene, and the remainder is unexplained. For V, J and clone size, that table is used; D and trimming come from the DNA. The sample includes around 300,000 clones, with roughly nine tenths observed a single time. The ten largest clonotypes hold 0.94% of the sample.

A second Seattle source provided samples from volunteer blood donors who had recovered from COVID-19. Each collaborating institution followed its own protocols to collect whole blood in K2EDTA tubes. Collaborator samples were shipped for TCRbeta analysis as frozen whole blood, isolated PBMCs, or DNA extracted from either sample type. The receptor comes from a woman in her thirties or forties who had recovered from COVID-19. Recombination joined TRBV6-5 with TRBJ2-5; no D gene is confidently identified. The specimen was peripheral blood. The DNA is as follows: TGTGCCAGCAGCGTCTCTCGGGTGGAGACCCAGTACTTC. Its protein product is CASSVSRVETQYF.